What follows is one TCR beta chain and its context. The antigen is not known. The data are from a study of OX40 agonist ivuxolimab in advanced cancers. Background on the study: Partial responses, seen in three patients, involved one hepatocellular carcinoma and two cutaneous melanomas. Study results and caveats: Clonal expansion was among the lowest in partial responders at 0.1-3.0 mg/kg, especially CD8+.

V was pared by 6 bases and J by 1 base, with 16 bases between. The CDR3 sequence is 16 residues long. The germline gives CDR1 SEHNR, CDR2 FQNEAQ (reference sequence). TCRdb keeps only in-frame clones here, not all; method: immunoSEQ multiplex PCR. The data show under 90,000 clones, roughly 84% seen once. The sequencing used CD4+ or CD8+ T cells sorted from blood, collected in a trial of the OX40 agonist ivuxolimab. V and J are TRBV7-9 and TRBJ1-3; D call uncertain. The TCR was taken from an adult with an advanced solid tumor such as melanoma, head and neck, liver or kidney cancer. The CDR3 here is CASSNRGLRSGNTIYF. The CDR3 DNA sequence: TGTGCCAGCAGTAACCGGGGATTGAGGTCTGGAAACACCATATATTTT.